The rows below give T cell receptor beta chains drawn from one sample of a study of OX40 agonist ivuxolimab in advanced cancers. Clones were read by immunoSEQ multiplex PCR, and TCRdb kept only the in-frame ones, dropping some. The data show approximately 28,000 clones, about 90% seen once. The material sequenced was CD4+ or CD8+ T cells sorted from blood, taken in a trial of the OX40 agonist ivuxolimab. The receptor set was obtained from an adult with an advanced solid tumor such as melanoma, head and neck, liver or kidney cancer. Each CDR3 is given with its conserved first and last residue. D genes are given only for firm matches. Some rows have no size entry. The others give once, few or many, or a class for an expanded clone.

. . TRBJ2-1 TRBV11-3 CASSLDLGDEQFF TGTGCCAGCAGCTTAGATCTTGGGGATGAGCAGTTCTTC
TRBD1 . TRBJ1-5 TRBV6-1 CASSEAGGRQPQHF TGTGCCAGCAGTGAGGCAGGGGGCCGTCAGCCCCAGCATTTT
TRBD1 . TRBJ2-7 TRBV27 CASGGTGVYEQYF TGTGCTTCCGGCGGGACAGGGGTCTACGAGCAGTACTTC
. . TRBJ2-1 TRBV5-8 CASSLVTTLGYNEQFF TGTGCCAGCAGCTTGGTGACGACTTTAGGGTACAATGAGCAGTTCTTC
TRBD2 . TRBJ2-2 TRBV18 CASSPTSVNTGELFF TGTGCCAGCTCACCAACTAGCGTTAACACCGGGGAGCTGTTTTTT
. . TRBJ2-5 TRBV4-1 CASSQGPVSQETQYF TGCGCCAGCAGCCAAGGGCCAGTTTCTCAAGAGACCCAGTACTTC
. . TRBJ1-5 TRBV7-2 CASSWAVNQPQHF TGTGCCAGCAGCTGGGCAGTCAATCAGCCCCAGCATTTT
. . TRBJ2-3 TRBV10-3 CAISGGRQVTDTQYF TGTGCCATCAGTGGAGGTCGACAGGTCACAGATACGCAGTATTTT
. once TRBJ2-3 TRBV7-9 CASSFGGESTDTQYF TGTGCCAGCAGCTTTGGGGGCGAAAGCACAGATACGCAGTATTTT
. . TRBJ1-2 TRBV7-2 CASTRDNRIGYTF TGTGCCAGCACTCGGGACAACCGAATAGGCTACACCTTC
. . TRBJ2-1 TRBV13 CASSLGLGLANNEQFF TGTGCCAGCAGCTTAGGCCTAGGTCTAGCGAATAATGAGCAGTTCTTC
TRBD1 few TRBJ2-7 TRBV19 CASSIRPMTGSGEQYF TGTGCCAGTAGTATCCGGCCCATGACAGGGTCGGGCGAGCAGTACTTC
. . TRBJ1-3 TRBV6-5 CASRQDTYGNTIYF TGTGCCAGCAGACAAGACACCTATGGAAACACCATATATTTT
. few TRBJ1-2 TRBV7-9 CASSLATQAHGYTF TGTGCCAGCAGCTTAGCGACCCAGGCCCATGGCTACACCTTC
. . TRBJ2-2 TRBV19 CASSSQGYTGELFF TGTGCCAGTAGTAGTCAGGGGTACACCGGGGAGCTGTTTTTT
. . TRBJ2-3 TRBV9 CASSVGGLGTDTQYF TGTGCCAGCAGCGTAGGAGGGCTGGGCACAGATACGCAGTATTTT
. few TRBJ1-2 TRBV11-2 CASSLGGGFGYTF TGTGCCAGCAGCTTAGGCGGTGGGTTTGGCTACACCTTC
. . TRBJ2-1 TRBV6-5 CASSYRSLVNNEQFF TGTGCCAGCAGTTACCGCAGTCTCGTCAACAATGAGCAGTTCTTC
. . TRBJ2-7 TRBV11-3 CASSLQEGREQYF TGTGCCAGCAGCCTCCAAGAGGGTAGGGAGCAGTACTTC
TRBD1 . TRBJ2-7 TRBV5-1 CASKGTGGFEQYF TGCGCCAGCAAAGGGACAGGGGGCTTCGAGCAGTACTTC
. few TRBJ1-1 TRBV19 CASLDGYTEAFF TGTGCCAGTCTCGACGGATACACTGAAGCTTTCTTT
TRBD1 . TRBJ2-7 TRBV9 CASSARQGGLYEQYF TGTGCCAGCAGCGCTAGACAGGGGGGATTATACGAGCAGTACTTC
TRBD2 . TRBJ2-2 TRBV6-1 CASSAGTSRRDTGELFF TGTGCCAGCAGTGCCGGGACTAGCAGGAGGGATACCGGGGAGCTGTTTTTT
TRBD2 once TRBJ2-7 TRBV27 CASSLSSGRAGYEQYF TGTGCCAGCAGTTTATCTAGCGGGAGGGCCGGTTACGAGCAGTACTTC
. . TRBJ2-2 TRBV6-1 CASTALSPTGELFF TGTGCCAGCACGGCCCTATCTCCCACCGGGGAGCTGTTTTTT
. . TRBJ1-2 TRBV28 CASSQDGTGGYTF TGTGCCAGCAGCCAAGACGGGACGGGTGGCTACACCTTC
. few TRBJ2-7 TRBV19 CASSNTYEQYF TGTGCCAGTAGTAACACCTACGAGCAGTACTTC
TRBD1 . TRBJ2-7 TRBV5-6 CASSAGTGVSYEQYF TGTGCCAGCAGTGCCGGGACAGGGGTCTCCTACGAGCAGTACTTC
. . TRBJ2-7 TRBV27 CASRDKGYEQYF TGTGCCAGCAGGGACAAAGGCTACGAGCAGTACTTC
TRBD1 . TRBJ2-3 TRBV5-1 CASSRTGVDQFTDTQYF TGCGCCAGCAGCCGGACAGGGGTCGATCAATTCACAGATACGCAGTATTTT
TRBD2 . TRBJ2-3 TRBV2 CASSEGGGRGLDTQYF TGTGCCAGCAGTGAAGGGGGCGGGAGAGGTCTAGATACGCAGTATTTT
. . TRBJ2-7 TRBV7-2 CASSFFEASYEQYF TGTGCCAGCAGCTTTTTCGAGGCCTCCTACGAGCAGTACTTC
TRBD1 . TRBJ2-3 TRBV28 CASSSTGESFTDTQYF TGTGCCAGCAGTTCGACAGGGGAGTCCTTCACAGATACGCAGTATTTT
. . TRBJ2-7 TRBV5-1 CASSPQGYEQYF TGCGCCAGCAGCCCCCAGGGTTACGAGCAGTACTTC
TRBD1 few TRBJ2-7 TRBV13 CASSLRQGATEQYF TGTGCCAGCAGCCTAAGACAGGGGGCGACCGAGCAGTACTTC
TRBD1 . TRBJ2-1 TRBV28 CASSSSLRDRHNEQFF TGTGCCAGCAGTTCTAGCCTACGGGACAGACACAATGAGCAGTTCTTC
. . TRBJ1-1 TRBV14 CASSQISTARAFF TGTGCCAGCAGCCAGATCTCTACGGCGAGAGCTTTCTTT
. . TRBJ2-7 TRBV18 CASSPQGSYEQYF TGTGCCAGCTCACCACAAGGGTCCTACGAGCAGTACTTC
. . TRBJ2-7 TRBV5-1 CASSLAGGWAYEQYF TGCGCCAGCAGCTTGGCGGGCGGGTGGGCCTACGAGCAGTACTTC
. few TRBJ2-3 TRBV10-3 CAIRYQDVTDTQYF TGTGCCATCAGATACCAAGACGTTACAGATACGCAGTATTTT
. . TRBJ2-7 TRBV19 CASTLAVPYEQYF TGTGCCAGTACCTTAGCGGTACCCTACGAGCAGTACTTC
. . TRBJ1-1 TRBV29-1 CSVERMATEAFF TGCAGCGTTGAAAGGATGGCCACTGAAGCTTTCTTT
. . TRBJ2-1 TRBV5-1 CASRMTGTEDEQFF TGCGCCAGCAGGATGACAGGAACCGAGGATGAGCAGTTCTTC
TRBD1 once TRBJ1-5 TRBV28 CASTFLGTGKGQPQHF TGTGCCAGCACCTTTCTCGGGACAGGGAAAGGTCAGCCCCAGCATTTT
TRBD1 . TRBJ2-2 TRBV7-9 CASSSGQGMVGELFF TGTGCCAGCAGCTCGGGACAGGGTATGGTCGGGGAGCTGTTTTTT
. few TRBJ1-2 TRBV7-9 CASSPTVGYTF TGTGCCAGCAGCCCGACAGTTGGCTACACCTTC